This TCR beta chain was documented in a study of blood T cells in healthy people across ages. Study summary: The capture of about one barcoded beta molecule per two T cells was achieved by template switching. Study findings and constraints: Unsorted PBMCs prevented conclusive naive versus antigen-experienced comparison.

Isolated per sample were at least 6 million PBMCs. About this clonotype: Antigen: not known.

Trimming cost V 1 base and J 6 bases, with 16 bases left between them. CDR1 is SGHVS, CDR2 FNYEAQ, per germline. The CDR3 extends over 15 amino acids. For the second PCR, which ran for roughly 7 to 11 cycles, a sample-barcoded 5' primer and a J-beta primer mix were used. TCRdb reprocessed the 5' RACE reads via MiXCR and lists one record per CDR3 protein. The table records 1.6 million or so distinct CDR3 sequences, 30% to 35% of them present only once. The source material was blood. The J gene is TRBJ2-7, the V gene TRBV7-6; D uncertain. The clonotype comes from a woman in her twenties or thirties in good health. The CDR3 DNA follows: TGTGCCAGCAGCTTAGGGGCGACGGCCCTCGGCGAGCAGTACTTC. It codes for CASSLGATALGEQYF.